One and the same sample provided the 2 T cell receptor beta chains below, sequenced in a study of blood T cell repertoires in COVID-19 (dated by TCRdb to 2018 to 2020). Library method: the immunoSEQ multiplex PCR assay. TCRdb mirrors the immuneACCESS table, restricted to in-frame sequences. Some clones are absent from its copies; in checked studies, under half trace to an unresolved V gene, and the reason for the others is unknown. Present in this sample are about 360,000 clones, 70% to 90% of which were seen just once. Roughly 1.4% of the sample is taken by the ten largest. Sequencing used PBMCs or T cells enriched from blood (not recorded which). The receptors originated from a man aged 25 to 40 who had recovered from COVID-19.

The chain's CDR3 is CASSLGRDTQYF. CDR3 in DNA: TGTGCCAGCAGTTTAGGGAGGGATACGCAGTATTTT. This sequence joins TRBV27 and TRBJ2-3, with D possibly matching TRBD2 (6 bases). There are 12 residues in the CDR3. V gave up 2 bases and J gave up 6 bases, with 6 bases separating them. The germline gives CDR1 MNHEY, CDR2 SMNVEV (reference sequence).

V is TRBV6-1 and J is TRBJ1-4; the D gene is possibly TRBD1 (5 bases). V was pared by 7 bases and J by 7 bases, with 19 bases between. The CDR3 consists of 15 residues. Germline V CDR1 and CDR2: MNHNS, SASEGT. The CDR3 here is CASINPSGEGEKLFF. The CDR3 nucleotides read TGTGCCAGCATAAACCCTTCGGGGGAGGGTGAAAAACTGTTTTTT.